This T cell receptor beta chain derives from a study of cytomegalovirus exposure and HLA in healthy donors. The CDR3 extends over 14 amino acids. Germline V gene lookup returns CDR1 SGHAT and CDR2 FQNNGV. V trimming: 6 bases; J trimming: 4 bases; junction bases outside the gene matches: 5. On this clone: No antigen is known for it.

Among the donors, all were healthy bone marrow donors. Broader study findings: Researchers reported in a later analysis that common viral pathogens appeared linked to several top clusters.

PCR involved 60 Vbeta and 13 Jbeta primers. The table came from immunoSEQ multiplex PCR; TCRdb's copy has only in-frame clones and leaves some out. The profile shows 100,000 or so clones, around four fifths of them singletons. V gene TRBV11-2 combines with J gene TRBJ2-1; 8 nucleotides match TRBD1. The clonotype originates from a woman aged 40-49 years in good health and CMV-seropositive. The sample consisted of PBMCs. DNA of the CDR3: TGTGCCAGCAGTTTCCGGGACAGGTACAATGAGCAGTTCTTC. Protein product: CASSFRDRYNEQFF.